This record looks at one T cell receptor beta chain sequence and its context. The CDR3 contains 19 residues. Germline-derived CDR1 and CDR2 are SGDLS and YYNGEE. V trimming: 0 bases; J trimming: 7 bases; junction bases outside the gene matches: 14. This sample is part of a study of blood T cell repertoires in COVID-19. Across the whole study: Whether acute or convalescent, the COVID-19 samples came from the United States, Italy and Spain. From T cells, B-cell-depleted T cells, or PBMCs came the material, which was cDNA or gDNA.

Per the original data handling: Amplified reference gene primers provided the basis for estimating nucleated cell counts. The protocol was immunoSEQ multiplex PCR, while the TCRdb copy is restricted to in-frame clones and leaves out a portion. The DNA was the basis for D and trimming; V, J and clone size are from that table. The data contain about 98,000 clones, around 90% of them singletons. The chain carries TRBV9 and TRBJ2-1, with 12 positions matching TRBD2. Sequenced: peripheral blood. This sequence originates from a man in his 70s with acute or convalescent COVID-19. As DNA, the CDR3 is TGTGCCAGCAGCGTAGACCCCCTACTAGCGGGGGGCTCCAGGAATGAGCAGTTCTTC. It codes for CASSVDPLLAGGSRNEQFF.